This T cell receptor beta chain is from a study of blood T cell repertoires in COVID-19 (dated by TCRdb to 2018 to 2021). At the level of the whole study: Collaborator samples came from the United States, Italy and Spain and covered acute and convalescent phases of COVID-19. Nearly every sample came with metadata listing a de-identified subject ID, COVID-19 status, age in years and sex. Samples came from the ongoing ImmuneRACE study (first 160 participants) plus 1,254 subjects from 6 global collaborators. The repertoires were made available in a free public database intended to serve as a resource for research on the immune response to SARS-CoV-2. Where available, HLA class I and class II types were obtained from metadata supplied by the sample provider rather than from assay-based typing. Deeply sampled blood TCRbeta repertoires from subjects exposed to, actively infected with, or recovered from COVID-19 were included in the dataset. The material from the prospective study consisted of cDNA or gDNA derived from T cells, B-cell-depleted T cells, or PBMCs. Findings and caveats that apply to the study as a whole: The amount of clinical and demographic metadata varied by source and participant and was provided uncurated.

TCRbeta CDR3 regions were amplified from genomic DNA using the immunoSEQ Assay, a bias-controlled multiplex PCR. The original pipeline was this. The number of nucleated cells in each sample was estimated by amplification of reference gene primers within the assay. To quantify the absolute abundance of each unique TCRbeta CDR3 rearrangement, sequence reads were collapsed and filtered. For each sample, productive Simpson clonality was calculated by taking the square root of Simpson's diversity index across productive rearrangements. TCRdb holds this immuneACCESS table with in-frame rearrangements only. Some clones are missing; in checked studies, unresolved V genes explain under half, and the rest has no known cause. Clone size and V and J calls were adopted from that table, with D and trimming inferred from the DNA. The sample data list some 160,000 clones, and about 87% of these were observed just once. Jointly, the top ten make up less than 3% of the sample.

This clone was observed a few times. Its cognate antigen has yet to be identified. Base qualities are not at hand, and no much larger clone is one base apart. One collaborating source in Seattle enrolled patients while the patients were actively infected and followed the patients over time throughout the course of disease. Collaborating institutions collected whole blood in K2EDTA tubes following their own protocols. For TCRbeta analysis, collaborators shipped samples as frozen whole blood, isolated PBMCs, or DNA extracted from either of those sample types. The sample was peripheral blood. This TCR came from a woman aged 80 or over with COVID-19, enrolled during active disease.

The CDR3 amino acid sequence is: CASSEAAANTEAFF. DNA sequence: TGTGCCAGCAGTGAAGCGGCCGCGAACACTGAAGCTTTCTTT. The rearranged segments are TRBV6-1 and TRBJ1-1; too little of a D gene remains to name it. CDR1 and CDR2 are drawn from the germline V gene: MNHNS, SASEGT. From its cysteine to its phenylalanine, the CDR3 spans 14 amino acids. This entry keeps only the CDR3 DNA: 42 bases, framed from base 1. The trim is 0 bases for V and 1 base for J, with a gap of 6 bases between the germline ends.